This TCR beta chain was recorded in a study of T cell responses to AZD1222 COVID-19 vaccine. Germline loops: CDR1 LGHDT, CDR2 YNNKEL (reference sequence). Losses at the gene ends were 4 bases for V and 2 bases for J; bases not matched to a gene: 5. The CDR3 spans 15 residues. Data came from immunoSEQ multiplex PCR; TCRdb stores just in-frame clones and leaves some out. The sample gives approximately 180,000 clones, roughly 92% of which show up once; about 10% is in the top ten. Source: peripheral blood, taken on day 0 of AZD1222 vaccination. The genes are TRBV3-1 (or the pseudogene TRBV3-2) and TRBJ2-1; 7 bases are shared with TRBD2. The receptor was isolated from an adult in good health. The CDR3 DNA sequence: TGTGCCAGCAGCCGAGCAGGGACTACCTACAATGAGCAGTTCTTC. Translated: CASSRAGTTYNEQFF.